The 8 T cell receptor beta chains reported below all come from one sample, sequenced in a study of T cell repertoires in cytomegalovirus infection. TCRdb analysed the reads with MiXCR anew, one entry per CDR3 protein. Here the sample spans some 680,000 distinct CDR3 sequences, about a third being singletons. Sequenced: PBMCs. The receptors were sampled from a human donor in good health (CMV status not recorded). Some clones in this sample may be carry-over from other donors' samples.

This clonotype came up once. This could be a read error, since a much larger clone is one nucleotide away. The chain is built from TRBV10-3 and TRBJ1-3; D ambiguous. This CDR3 has 15 amino acids. V lost 9 bases and J lost 0, with 15 bases in between. From germline, CDR1 is ENHRY and CDR2 SYGVKD. CDR3 DNA sequence: TGTGCCATTGTCCTGGACGCAGCCTCTGGAAACACCATATATTTT. Translating gives CAIVLDAASGNTIYF.

A remark on this clonotype: A junction boundary mismatches the germline segment, possibly from a read error. J is TRBJ2-5 and V is TRBV11-1, with TRBD1 matching 7 bases. CDR1 is SGHAT and CDR2 is FQDESV in the germline V gene (reference sequence). There are 16 residues in the CDR3. The CDR3 DNA is TGTGCCAGCAGCTTATTATTGCAGGGGGAACAAGAGCCCCAGTACTTC. Protein sequence: CASSLLLQGEQEPQYF.

This clonotype was seen ten or more times. The chain carries TRBV28 and TRBJ2-5, with a tentative D call TRBD2 (6 bases). CDR3 length equals 17 residues. Germline V gene data show CDR1 as MDHEN and CDR2 as SYDVKM. V lost 2 bases and J 4 bases, leaving 20 bases between the germline ends. The CDR3 sequence: CASSLILSGLGAETQYF. CDR3 sequence (DNA): TGTGCCAGCAGTTTAATTCTCTCGGGACTCGGGGCAGAGACCCAGTACTTC.

V gene TRBV12-3 or TRBV12-4 combines with J gene TRBJ2-7, with D perhaps being TRBD1 or TRBD2 (7 bases each). Trimming pared 6 bases from V and 6 bases from J, leaving 18 bases between. The length of the CDR3 is 14 residues. The chain's CDR3 is CASRVDRRGIEQYF. As DNA, the CDR3 is TGTGCCAGCAGGGTGGACAGGCGGGGGATCGAGCAGTACTTC.

The rearrangement links TRBV6-1 to TRBJ1-6, with D uncertain. The CDR3 loop spans 14 amino acids. CDR1 is MNHNS, CDR2 SASEGT, per germline. The germline V and J ends were trimmed by 10 bases and 7 bases, with 17 bases remaining between them. CDR3 sequence: CATAQTDSNSPLHF. In nucleotides, the CDR3 is TGTGCCACTGCTCAGACGGATTCCAATTCACCCCTCCACTTT.

As to this clonotype: The CDR3 does not end in the conserved phenylalanine or tryptophan, so this is likely a read error. V usage is TRBV27 and J usage is TRBJ2-1, with 8 bases matching TRBD2. CDR1 and CDR2 (germline): MNHEY, SMNVEV (reference sequence). This CDR3 contains 16 residues. The CDR3 protein is CARSLSAGEWGNEQFS. CDR3 DNA: TGTGCCCGCAGTTTATCAGCGGGGGAGTGGGGCAATGAGCAGTTCTCC.

The rearrangement links TRBV28 to TRBJ1-4, with D perhaps matching TRBD1 (6 bases). This CDR3 has 15 amino acids. Germline V CDR1 and CDR2: MDHEN, SYDVKM. V was clipped by 7 bases and J by 2 bases, with 14 bases between them. CDR3 sequence: CASNNPGVTNEKLFF. CDR3 DNA sequence: TGTGCCAGCAACAACCCAGGGGTCACTAATGAAAAACTGTTTTTT.

CDR3 in amino acids: CASSGRQGAWEKLFF. CDR3 in DNA: TGTGCCAGCAGTGGACGACAGGGGGCGTGGGAAAAACTGTTTTTT. The chain combines TRBV12-3 or TRBV12-4 with TRBJ1-4, with 10 bases identical to TRBD1. The junction had 8 bases not matched to a gene; V was cut back by 5 bases and J by 8 bases. The CDR3 has 15 residues.